This passage covers 28 T cell receptor beta chains from one sample sequenced in a study of identical twins. Each CDR3 protein gets one entry after TCRdb re-called the 5' RACE reads with MiXCR. The sample lists roughly 720,000 distinct CDR3 sequences; 18% were seen once. The same specimen was also included in a second study, on T cells expressing NK-cell markers.

Input material: PBMCs. The receptors shown here come from a woman aged 18-29 years in good health.

The chain links TRBV7-9 to TRBJ2-7; either TRBD1 or TRBD2 may supply D (5 bases each). This CDR3 region has 14 residues. CDR1 and CDR2 (germline): SEHNR, FQNEAQ (reference sequence). V lost 4 bases to trimming and J lost 3 bases, with 13 bases between them. The CDR3 loop is CASSSSGTSYEQYF. DNA of the CDR3: TGTGCCAGCAGCTCGTCCGGGACCAGCTACGAGCAGTACTTC.

The chain couples TRBV5-1 to TRBJ2-1; D call uncertain. The germline V gene encodes CDR1 SGHRS and CDR2 YFSETQ. V lost 0 bases to trimming and J lost 11 bases, with 15 bases between them. This CDR3 is 14 amino acids long. The CDR3 bases are TGCGCCAGCAGCTTGGCTCTAGGTTCCGCCCAGCAGTTCTTC. Protein sequence: CASSLALGSAQQFF.

The rearrangement links TRBV3-1 to TRBJ1-5; 8 nucleotides agree with TRBD1. V was clipped by 4 bases and J by 6 bases; unmatched bases: 8. The CDR3 sequence is 15 residues long. The germline V gene encodes CDR1 LGHDT and CDR2 YNNKEL (reference sequence). CDR3 in amino acids: CASSPFQGAGQPQHF. The CDR3 DNA sequence: TGTGCCAGCAGCCCCTTTCAGGGGGCAGGTCAGCCCCAGCATTTT.

The V call is TRBV13, the J call TRBJ1-2, with 10 bases identical to TRBD1. This CDR3 has 17 amino acids. V lost 3 bases to trimming and J lost 8 bases; unmatched junction nucleotides: 15. CDR1 and CDR2 from the germline V gene are PRHDT and FYEKMQ (reference sequence). CDR3 protein: CASSFQRDRQGARGYTF. Written as DNA, the CDR3 is TGTGCCAGCAGCTTTCAACGTGACCGACAGGGGGCAAGAGGCTACACCTTC. The full variable domain, its missing parts supplied by reference TRBV13 and TRBJ1-2, is AAGVIQSPRHLIKEKRETATLKCYPIPRHDTVYWYQQGPGQDPQFLISFYEKMQSDKGSIPDRFSAQQFSDYHSELNMSSLELGDSALYFCASSFQRDRQGARGYTFGSGTRLTVV.

This clonotype was observed a few times. The genes are TRBV20-1 and TRBJ2-1, with 7 bases identical to TRBD1. The CDR3 has 12 residues. The ends lost 5 bases at V and 6 bases at J; junction bases unmatched: 4. In germline, CDR1 is DFQATT, CDR2 SNEGSKA (reference sequence). DNA for the CDR3: TGCAGTGCTGGAAACAGGGGCAATGAGCAGTTCTTC. The encoded protein is CSAGNRGNEQFF.

This clonotype was picked up a small number of times. The CDR3 coding sequence is TGTGCCATCAGGGAGGGACAGGATAACTATGGCTACACCTTC. Its protein is CAIREGQDNYGYTF. The rearrangement links TRBV10-3 to TRBJ1-2; 8 bases are a match to TRBD1. CDR1 is ENHRY and CDR2 is SYGVKD in the germline V gene. Unmatched junction bases numbered 4, after V lost 6 bases and J lost 1 base. The CDR3 contains 14 residues.

This clonotype was detected a few times. The chain couples TRBV27 to TRBJ2-7, with 7 bases aligning to TRBD1. The V and J ends lost 3 bases and 1 base, in that order; junction bases with no gene match: 9. The CDR3 sequence is 16 residues long. CDR1 MNHEY and CDR2 SMNVEV come from the germline V gene (reference sequence). The CDR3 nucleotides read TGTGCCAGCAGTTTGGGTACAGGGGCGATTTCCTACGAGCAGTACTTC. Encoded protein: CASSLGTGAISYEQYF.

The CDR3 DNA sequence: TGTGCCAGCAGTGAGCCTAGCGGGAGTTACGAGCAGTACTTC. This translates into CASSEPSGSYEQYF. The rearrangement joins TRBV2 to TRBJ2-7, with 10 bases fitting TRBD2. This CDR3 is built from 14 residues. J gave up 4 bases and V 3 bases, and 3 bases lay outside the gene matches. CDR1 is SNHLY, CDR2 FYNNEI, per germline.

This clonotype has a handful of counts. The rearrangement uses TRBV12-3 or TRBV12-4 and TRBJ2-1, with D hard to call. The length of the CDR3 is 15 residues. V gave up 5 bases and J gave up 5 bases, with 16 bases separating them. This CDR3 is CASSPTVRRDNEQFF. DNA for the CDR3: TGTGCCAGCAGTCCCACAGTAAGAAGGGACAATGAGCAGTTCTTC.

The chain uses TRBV29-1 and TRBJ2-4; D remains unclear. CDR1 is SQVTM and CDR2 is ANQGSEA in the germline V gene. The CDR3 totals 13 residues. Trimming cost V 5 bases and J 1 base, with 9 bases left between them. This CDR3 reads CSVPQEAKNIQYF. The CDR3 DNA follows: TGCAGCGTTCCCCAGGAGGCCAAAAACATTCAGTACTTC.

The genes are TRBV12-3 or TRBV12-4 and TRBJ2-3; unclear D gene. This CDR3 has 15 amino acids. Trimming stripped 7 bases from V and 1 base from J, with 15 bases between. The CDR3 DNA reads TGTGCCAGCACCTGGGCTAGTCATGGCACAGATACGCAGTATTTT. Its translation: CASTWASHGTDTQYF.

This chain joins TRBV6-5 and TRBJ1-2, with TRBD1 identical over 8 bases. J gave up 6 bases and V 1 base, and 1 base lay outside the gene matches. CDR1 MNHEY and CDR2 SVGAGI come from the germline V gene. The CDR3 runs 13 residues. The DNA of the CDR3 is TGTGCCAGCAGTTACTTACAGGGGGATGGCTACACCTTC. Protein product: CASSYLQGDGYTF.

V and J are TRBV7-9 and TRBJ1-5; the match to TRBD1 covers 7 bases. J lost 3 bases, V lost 7 bases, and 9 bases had no gene match. Looked up from germline, CDR1 is SEHNR and CDR2 is FQNEAQ (reference sequence). This CDR3 is 15 amino acids long. The DNA of the CDR3 is TGTGCCAGCAATACCCGGGACAGACTCAATCAGCCCCAGCATTTT. Encoded protein: CASNTRDRLNQPQHF.

This clonotype has just a few counts. The rearrangement uses TRBV12-3 or TRBV12-4 and TRBJ2-1, with D possibly TRBD1 on 6 matching bases. Trimming removed 6 bases from V and 3 bases from J, with 18 bases in between. CDR3 length: 16 residues. CDR3 amino acids: CASRPSSGQNYNEQFF. CDR3 DNA: TGTGCCAGCAGACCCAGTTCAGGACAGAACTACAATGAGCAGTTCTTC.

This clonotype was seen a few times. The rearrangement joins TRBV27 to TRBJ2-3; D possibly corresponds to TRBD1 (6 bases). The germline CDR1 and CDR2 sequences are MNHEY and SMNVEV (reference sequence). V was shortened by 2 bases and J by 2 bases, with 11 bases between the two germline ends. The CDR3 is 15 residues long. The CDR3 nucleotides are TGTGCCAGCAGTTTAGGGGGCCAGGTCACAGATACGCAGTATTTT. This sequence encodes CASSLGGQVTDTQYF.

This clonotype has just a few counts. The chain couples TRBV12-3 or TRBV12-4 to TRBJ1-1; D remains ambiguous. The CDR3 loop spans 12 amino acids. Trimming removed 6 bases from V and 4 bases from J, with 9 bases in between. The CDR3 DNA is TGTGCCAGCAGGTACGACGGCACTGAAGCTTTCTTT. Its protein is CASRYDGTEAFF.

This clonotype was observed a handful of times. V usage is TRBV3-1 and J usage is TRBJ2-7; 7 nucleotides line up with TRBD1. The CDR3 sequence is 13 residues long. Germline CDR1 reads LGHDT; CDR2 reads YNNKEL (reference sequence). Unmatched junction bases numbered 5, after V lost 6 bases and J lost 3 bases. The CDR3 DNA follows: TGTGCCAGCAGACTCGGACAGGACTACGAGCAGTACTTC. This codes for CASRLGQDYEQYF.

V usage is TRBV20-1 and J usage is TRBJ2-5; D is possibly TRBD1 (5 bases). The CDR3 length is 15 residues. V shed 0 bases and J shed 4 bases, with 15 bases lying between them. CDR1 and CDR2 (germline): DFQATT, SNEGSKA (reference sequence). Written as DNA, the CDR3 is TGCAGTGCTAGAGATGGGGCAGTAGTTGGAGAGACCCAGTACTTC. Its protein product is CSARDGAVVGETQYF.

The V call is TRBV27, the J call TRBJ1-2; possible D gene TRBD1, 5 bases. Germline-derived CDR1 and CDR2 are MNHEY and SMNVEV (reference sequence). Trimming pared 6 bases from V and 1 base from J, leaving 21 bases between. This CDR3 contains 17 residues. The CDR3 DNA reads as TGTGCCAGCAGCCGACTAGGTCAACAGGACCTTAACTATGGCTACACCTTC. Translating it yields CASSRLGQQDLNYGYTF.

The V call is TRBV7-9, the J call TRBJ2-5; the match to TRBD1 covers 7 bases. The germline gives CDR1 SEHNR, CDR2 FQNEAQ (reference sequence). V lost 5 bases to trimming and J lost 2 bases; unmatched junction nucleotides: 8. The CDR3 runs to 15 residues. Written as DNA, the CDR3 is TGTGCCAGCAGCGGGCGACAGGGCCCTCAAGAGACCCAGTACTTC. Its translation: CASSGRQGPQETQYF.

This clonotype was seen a handful of times. In DNA, the CDR3 is TGCGCCAGCAGCTTTAAGACAGGGGTCAACACTGAAGCTTTCTTT. Protein: CASSFKTGVNTEAFF. The chain combines TRBV5-1 with TRBJ1-1, with 8 bases matching TRBD1. The CDR3 runs 15 residues. The V and J ends lost 2 bases and 2 bases, in that order; junction bases with no gene match: 5. CDR1 and CDR2 from the germline V gene are SGHRS and YFSETQ. Full variable domain (rest looked up from reference TRBV5-1 and TRBJ1-1): KAGVTQTPRYLIKTRGQQVTLSCSPISGHRSVSWYQQTPGQGLQFLFEYFSETQRNKGNFPGRFSGRQFSNSRSEMNVSTLELGDSALYLCASSFKTGVNTEAFFGQGTRLTVV.

This clonotype has at least ten counts. The chain joins TRBV4-3 to TRBJ1-4; TRBD1 matches 10 bases. The CDR3 contains 15 residues. The V and J ends lost 3 bases and 7 bases, in that order; junction bases with no gene match: 5. Per germline, CDR1 LGHNA and CDR2 YSLEER. CDR3 in amino acids: CASSQGGTGVEKLFF. The CDR3 DNA is TGCGCCAGCAGCCAGGGTGGGACAGGGGTTGAAAAACTGTTTTTT.

The chain combines TRBV25-1 with TRBJ2-3; 7 bases align to TRBD1. This CDR3 is built from 15 residues. Germline CDR1 MGHDK, CDR2 SYGVNS. V lost 3 bases to trimming and J lost 0 bases; unmatched junction nucleotides: 3. CDR3 sequence: CASSDAGGSTDTQYF. In DNA, the CDR3 is TGTGCCAGCAGTGACGCAGGGGGTAGCACAGATACGCAGTATTTT.

This clonotype was seen a few times. V usage is TRBV4-3 and J usage is TRBJ2-1, with D unresolved. V was shortened by 5 bases and J by 4 bases, with 12 bases between the two germline ends. CDR3 length: 14 amino acids. The germline V gene encodes CDR1 LGHNA and CDR2 YSLEER. The CDR3 sequence: CASSRSLGYNEQFF. Here the CDR3 DNA reads TGCGCCAGCAGCAGATCCCTAGGGTACAATGAGCAGTTCTTC.

The chain is built from TRBV15 and TRBJ2-7, with TRBD2 as a possible D gene (6 bases). This CDR3 contains 15 residues. Germline V CDR1 and CDR2: LNHNV, YYDKDF (reference sequence). The V end lost 5 bases, the J end lost 6 bases, and 20 bases lay between the germline ends. The CDR3: CATSGGLFGGREQYF. Written as DNA, the CDR3 is TGTGCCACCAGCGGAGGGTTATTTGGCGGGCGCGAGCAGTACTTC.

The rearrangement uses TRBV15 and TRBJ2-5; D gene uncertain. Deletions cut 0 bases from V and 4 bases from J, with 9 bases between. CDR3 length equals 14 residues. Germline values: CDR1 LNHNV, CDR2 YYDKDF (reference sequence). The CDR3 sequence: CATSRDVASETQYF. The CDR3 DNA reads as TGTGCCACCAGCAGAGATGTAGCTTCAGAGACCCAGTACTTC.

The V call is TRBV3-1, the J call TRBJ2-3, with 7 bases matching TRBD2. The V gene's germline CDR1 is LGHDT and CDR2 YNNKEL (reference sequence). The CDR3 spans 14 residues. With V trimmed by 7 bases and J by 2 bases, 6 bases remained unmatched. The CDR3 DNA follows: TGTGCCAGCACCTACGCGGGAGCCACAGATACGCAGTATTTT. Protein product: CASTYAGATDTQYF.

This chain joins TRBV5-5 and TRBJ2-5; no reliable D call. This CDR3 contains 14 residues. The germline V gene has CDR1 SGHKS and CDR2 YYEKEE (reference sequence). Trimming cost V 1 base and J 5 bases, with 12 bases left between them. The CDR3 protein is CASSLLVGGETQYF. CDR3 DNA sequence: TGTGCCAGCAGCTTGCTAGTAGGTGGGGAGACCCAGTACTTC.